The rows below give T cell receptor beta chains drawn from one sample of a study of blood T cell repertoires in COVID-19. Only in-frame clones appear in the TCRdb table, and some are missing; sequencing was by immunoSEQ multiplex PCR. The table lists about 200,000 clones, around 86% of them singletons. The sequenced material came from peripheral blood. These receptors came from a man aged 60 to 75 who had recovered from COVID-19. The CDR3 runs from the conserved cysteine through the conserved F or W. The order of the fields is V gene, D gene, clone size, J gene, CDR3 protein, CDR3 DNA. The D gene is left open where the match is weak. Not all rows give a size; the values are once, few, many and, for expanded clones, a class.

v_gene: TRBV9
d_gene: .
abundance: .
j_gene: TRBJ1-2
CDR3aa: CASSVDWGANGYTF
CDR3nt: TGTGCCAGCAGCGTAGATTGGGGCGCCAATGGCTACACCTTC

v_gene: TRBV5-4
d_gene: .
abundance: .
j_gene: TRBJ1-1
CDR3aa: CASSLVVGGRGAFF
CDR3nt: TGTGCCAGCAGCTTGGTGGTGGGGGGGAGAGGAGCTTTCTTT

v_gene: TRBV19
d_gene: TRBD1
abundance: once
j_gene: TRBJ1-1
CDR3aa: CASSVTGGGGEAFF
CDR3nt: TGTGCCAGTAGTGTTACAGGGGGAGGCGGTGAAGCTTTCTTT

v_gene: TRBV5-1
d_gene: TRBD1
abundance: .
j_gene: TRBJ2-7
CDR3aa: CASSVQGAREQYF
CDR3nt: TGCGCCAGCAGCGTACAGGGGGCGAGGGAGCAGTACTTC

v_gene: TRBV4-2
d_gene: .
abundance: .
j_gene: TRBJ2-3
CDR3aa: CASSLGGGTDTQYF
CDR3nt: TGTGCCAGCAGCCTCGGGGGTGGCACAGATACGCAGTATTTT

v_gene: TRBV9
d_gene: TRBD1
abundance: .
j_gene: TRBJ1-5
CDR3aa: CASSVTGATGQPQHF
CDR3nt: TGTGCCAGCAGCGTGACAGGGGCCACCGGGCAGCCCCAGCATTTT

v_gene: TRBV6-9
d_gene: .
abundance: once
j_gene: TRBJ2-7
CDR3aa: CASSYSPPPSYEQYF
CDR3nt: TGTGCCAGCAGTTATTCCCCCCCTCCCTCCTACGAGCAGTACTTC

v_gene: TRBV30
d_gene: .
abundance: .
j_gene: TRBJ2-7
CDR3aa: CAWSHGQGYREQYF
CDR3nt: TGTGCCTGGTCACATGGGCAGGGGTATCGCGAGCAGTACTTC

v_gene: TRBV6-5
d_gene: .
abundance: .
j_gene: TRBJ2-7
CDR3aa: CASSYSRTYEQYF
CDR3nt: TGTGCCAGCAGTTACTCGAGGACCTACGAGCAGTACTTC

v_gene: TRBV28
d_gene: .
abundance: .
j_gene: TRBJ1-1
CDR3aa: CASRDSPTGGEAFF
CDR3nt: TGTGCCAGCAGGGACAGCCCCACAGGAGGTGAAGCTTTCTTT

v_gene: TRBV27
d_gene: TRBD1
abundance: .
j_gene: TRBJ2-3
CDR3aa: CASSPRTGPDTQYF
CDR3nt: TGTGCCAGCAGTCCAAGGACAGGGCCAGATACGCAGTATTTT

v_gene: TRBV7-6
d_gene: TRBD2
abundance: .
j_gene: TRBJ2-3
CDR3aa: CASSHVAGGPSDTQYF
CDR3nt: TGTGCCAGCAGCCATGTAGCGGGAGGGCCCTCAGATACGCAGTATTTT

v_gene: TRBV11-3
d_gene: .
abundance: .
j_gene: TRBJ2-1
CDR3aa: CASSLGQNNEQFF
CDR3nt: TGTGCCAGCAGCTTAGGCCAGAACAATGAGCAGTTCTTC

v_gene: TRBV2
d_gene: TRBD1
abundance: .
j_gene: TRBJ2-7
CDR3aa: CASSDQPGQDYEQYF
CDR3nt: TGTGCCAGCAGTGACCAACCGGGACAGGATTACGAGCAGTACTTC

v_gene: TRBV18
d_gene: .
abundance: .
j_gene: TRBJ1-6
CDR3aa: CASSPGSGSPLHF
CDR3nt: TGTGCCAGCTCACCCGGGTCCGGTTCACCCCTCCACTTT